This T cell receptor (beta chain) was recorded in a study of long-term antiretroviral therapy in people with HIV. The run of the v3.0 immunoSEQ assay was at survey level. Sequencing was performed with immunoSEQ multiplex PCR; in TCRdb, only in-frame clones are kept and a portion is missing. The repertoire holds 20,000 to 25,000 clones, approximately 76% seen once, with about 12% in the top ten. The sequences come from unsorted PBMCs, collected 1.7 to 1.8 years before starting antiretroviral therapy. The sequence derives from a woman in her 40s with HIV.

Here the CDR3 DNA reads TGTGCCAGCAGCTTTCTCGTCTACCCCGAGTATGAGCAGTTCTTC. This codes for CASSFLVYPEYEQFF. The rearrangement joins TRBV7-2 to TRBJ2-1; D not resolved. Trimming removed 3 bases from V and 8 bases from J, with 17 bases in between. The germline gives CDR1 SGHTA, CDR2 FQGNSA. The CDR3 sequence is 15 residues long. Supplemented by reference TRBV7-2 and TRBJ2-1, the full variable domain reads GAGVSQSPSNKVTEKGKDVELRCDPISGHTALYWYRQSLGQGLEFLIYFQGNSAPDKSGLPSDRFSAERTGGSVSTLTIQRTQQEDSAVYLCASSFLVYPEYEQFFGPGTRLTVL.